What follows describes a single TCR beta chain. This clonotype was counted many times. Which antigen it targets is not known. The input lacks base qualities; no much larger clone sits a single base away. The data were obtained in a study of T cells after yellow fever vaccination (dated by TCRdb to between 2018 and 2021). A note on the overall study: Libraries from fractions with low cell numbers were prepared with the SMART-Seq v4 Ultra Low Input RNA kit. Bulk TCR alpha and beta repertoires were sequenced longitudinally to track T-cell clones before and after primary and booster YFV17D yellow fever vaccination. The cohort comprised two healthy male donors, one aged 18 to 29 and one aged 30 to 39 years. Blood was collected at multiple timepoints before and after primary and secondary immunization, and bulk PBMC replicates and cell subsets were isolated.

The treatment or condition label of this sample denotes: live attenuated yellow fever vaccine strain. At each blood-draw timepoint, two biological replicates of bulk PBMCs were collected. PBMCs were isolated from peripheral blood using a standard Ficoll-Paque protocol. RNA was extracted with TriZol from bulk PBMCs, CD4 and CD8 fractions, and dextramer-positive and dextramer-negative fractions. TCRdb lists the instrument as Illumina NovaSeq 6000. Synthesis of TCR cDNA relied on 5'RACE template switching, a step that introduced a universal primer site along with unique molecular identifiers. Priming of cDNA synthesis was performed from both the TCR alpha and TCR beta constant segments. Libraries were amplified in two PCR steps, with sample barcodes and sequencing adapters added in the second step. Sequencing of libraries was performed on Illumina HiSeq 2500 (2x100 bp) or NovaSeq (2x150 bp). The study's own analysis went as follows. Reads were demultiplexed and collapsed into UMI consensus sequences with MIGEC, and V(D)J alignment was performed with MiXCR. Using edgeR on replicate PBMC samples, clonotypes were called vaccine-responding if FDR was below 0.01 and the log2 fold change was above 5 up to day 15. Each bulk clonotype was labeled CD4 or CD8 based on which sequenced repertoire, CD4 or CD8, contained the clonotype at higher abundance. In TCRdb, the public reads were trimmed at Q25 with fastp and aligned with MiXCR, with productive beta chains retained. Each CDR3 protein gets just one entry, which takes the most common genes and DNA from the rows behind it. The V and J calls and clone size are TCRdb's, not the authors'. A total of about 320,000 distinct CDR3 sequences appear in this sample, roughly 4.3% of them only once. Roughly 19% of the sample comes from the top ten.

The trim is 1 base for V and 2 bases for J, with a gap of 12 bases between the germline ends. The CDR3 runs 15 residues from the cysteine to the phenylalanine. This entry keeps only the CDR3 DNA: 45 bases, framed from base 1. Results the study describes overall, beyond this receptor: The study included only a couple of donors, which limits how far the findings can be generalized. Most clones expanded after primary vaccination (around 96% of CD4 and 88% of CD8) were re-detected after the booster, suggesting that broad memory maintenance occurred. Compared with the primary T-cell response, the secondary T-cell response was weaker but faster, peaking on day 5 rather than day 15. Computational filtering was needed because FACS-sorted repertoires could contain abundant contaminating clonotypes from the bulk population. A small share of clonotypes was detected in both CD4 and CD8 compartments, with the overlap likely arising from convergent recombination.

The specimen comprised PBMCs, sampled 15 days after the yellow fever booster vaccination. The rearrangement joined TRBV12-3 or TRBV12-4 to TRBJ2-7; the D element could tentatively be TRBD1 or TRBD2, as 6 bases agree for each. The sequence was obtained from a young man who received the YFV17D yellow fever vaccine. The DNA is as follows: TGTGCCAGCAGTTTAGTGGTGGGGGGCACCTACGAGCAGTACTTC. Translation gives CASSLVVGGTYEQYF.